What follows describes a single TCR beta chain. Sequencing was performed with immunoSEQ multiplex PCR; in TCRdb, only in-frame clones are kept and a portion is missing. The sample has over 650,000 clones, 80% to 90% seen once. This entry belongs to a study of shared T cell receptors in the human thymus. The CDR3 sequence is 18 residues long. Germline values: CDR1 MNHEY, CDR2 SMNVEV (reference sequence). Unmatched junction bases numbered 13, after V lost 6 bases and J lost 4 bases. These same records also appear under a second study, on human thymus T cells. That paper adds: Corrective heart surgery yielded resections, and these provided the thymus tissue. Gene usage for V and J segments appeared biased in thymic and blood repertoires.

This sequence originates from a boy in the first two years of life with a congenital heart defect. The V gene is TRBV27, the J gene TRBJ2-2, with 11 bases that match TRBD2. Sequenced sample: thymocytes. CDR3 amino acids: CASSNSFETSGTTGELFF. For the CDR3, the DNA is TGTGCCAGCAGCAATTCCTTCGAGACTAGCGGGACCACCGGGGAGCTGTTTTTT.